These 3 T cell receptor beta chains came from one sample sequenced in a study of T cells in tuberculosis. Measured with immunoSEQ multiplex PCR; TCRdb has only the in-frame clones, and not every one. The sample holds 37,000 or so clones; roughly 93% are singletons and the top ten take 9.5% to 13%. The sample was PBMCs. The source is a donor aged 10-35 years with latent tuberculosis or without tuberculosis infection. Some clones in this sample may be carry-over from other donors' samples.

The chain joins TRBV28 to TRBJ2-7; D might be TRBD1 (6 bases). Germline loops: CDR1 MDHEN, CDR2 SYDVKM. The germline V and J ends were trimmed by 7 bases and 2 bases, with 15 bases remaining between them. The length of the CDR3 is 14 residues. CDR3 sequence (DNA): TGTGCCAGCACCAGACAGGTCGGGACCTACGAGCAGTACTTC. It yields the protein CASTRQVGTYEQYF.

The rearrangement links TRBV4-3 to TRBJ2-1; 13 bases are a match to TRBD2. V was pared by 3 bases and J by 7 bases, with 3 bases of the junction left unmatched. CDR1 is LGHNA, CDR2 YSLEER, per germline. The CDR3 runs 15 residues. In DNA form, the CDR3 reads TGCGCCAGCAGCCACGGACTAGCGGGGGATAATGAGCAGTTCTTC. This codes for CASSHGLAGDNEQFF.

This chain links TRBV5-6 with TRBJ2-7, with TRBD2 matching 10 bases. Germline V gene data show CDR1 as SGHDT and CDR2 as YYEEEE. Unmatched junction bases numbered 2, after V lost 0 bases and J lost 2 bases. The CDR3 has 15 amino acids. The CDR3 reads CASSLASGGAYEQYF. CDR3 DNA sequence: TGTGCCAGCAGCTTGGCCAGCGGGGGGGCCTACGAGCAGTACTTC.